This T cell receptor (beta chain) appears in the sequencing data of a study of T-cell memory formation after mild COVID-19. This clonotype came up a few times. TCRdb redid the calling of the 5' RACE reads with MiXCR, one entry per CDR3 protein. Of about 200,000 distinct CDR3 sequences detected, approximately 10% appear once; the ten largest clones hold approximately 3.3%. V gave up 3 bases and J gave up 10 bases, with 13 bases separating them. This CDR3 has 13 amino acids. The TCR comes from a man aged 18 to 29 who had mild COVID-19 (a few samples of this study predate the infection). Cell type and time point are not known. Sample: PBMCs or a T cell subset sorted from them (not recorded which). The gene calls are TRBV12-3 or TRBV12-4 and TRBJ1-5, with D uncertain. CDR3 DNA sequence: TGTGCCAGCAGTTTTGGAGGTAACAGCCCCCAGCATTTT. This sequence encodes CASSFGGNSPQHF.